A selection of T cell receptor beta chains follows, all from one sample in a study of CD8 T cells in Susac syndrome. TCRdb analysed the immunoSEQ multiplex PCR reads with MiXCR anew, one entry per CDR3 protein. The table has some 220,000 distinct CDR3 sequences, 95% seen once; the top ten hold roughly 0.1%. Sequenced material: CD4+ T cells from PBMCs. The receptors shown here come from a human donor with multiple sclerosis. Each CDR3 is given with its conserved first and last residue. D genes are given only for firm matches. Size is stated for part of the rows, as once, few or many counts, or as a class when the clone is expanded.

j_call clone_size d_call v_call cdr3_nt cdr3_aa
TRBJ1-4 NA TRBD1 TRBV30 TGTGCCTGGAGTATCGGGACAGGGGCTAATGAAAAACTGTTTTTT CAWSIGTGANEKLFF
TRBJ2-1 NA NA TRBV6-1 TGTGCCAGCAGTGTACAACTTTACAATGAGCAGTTCTTC CASSVQLYNEQFF
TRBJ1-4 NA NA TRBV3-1 TGTGCCAGCCGCCCGACCGCAGGCGGTGAAAAACTGTTTTTT CASRPTAGGEKLFF
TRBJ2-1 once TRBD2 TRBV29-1 TGCAGCGCTCACGGACTAGCGCGAACCTGGAATGAGCAGTTCTTC CSAHGLARTWNEQFF
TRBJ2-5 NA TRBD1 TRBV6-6 TGTGCCAGCAGTGGGACAGGGAACAACCAAGAGACCCAGTACTTC CASSGTGNNQETQYF
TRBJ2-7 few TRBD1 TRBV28 TGTGCCAGCAGTTTACCTGGGACAGGGGTAGGCGAGCAGTACTTC CASSLPGTGVGEQYF
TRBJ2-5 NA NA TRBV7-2 TGTGCCAGCAGCTTACTCTGGGAGACCCAGTACTTC CASSLLWETQYF
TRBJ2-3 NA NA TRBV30 TGTGCCTGGAGTTCGGGGGCTAGCGGCCTCACAGATACGCAGTATTTT CAWSSGASGLTDTQYF
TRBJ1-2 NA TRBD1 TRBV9 TGTGCCAGCAGCCCATTGGACAGGGCCCCCTATGGCTACACCTTC CASSPLDRAPYGYTF
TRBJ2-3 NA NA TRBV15 TGTGCCACCAGCAGAGGCCTACAGCGGCCAAGCACAGATACGCAGTATTTT CATSRGLQRPSTDTQYF
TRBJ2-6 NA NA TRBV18 TGTGCCAGCTCACCTCTCAGCTCTGGGGCCAACGTCCTGACTTTC CASSPLSSGANVLTF
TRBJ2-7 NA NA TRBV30 TGTGCCTGGAGTGTGCAACTACTCGGGCAGTACTTC CAWSVQLLGQYF
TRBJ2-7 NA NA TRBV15 TGTGCCACCAAAACAGAAACCCAGACAGGCTCCGAGCAGTACTTC CATKTETQTGSEQYF
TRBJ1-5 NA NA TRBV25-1 TGTGCCAGCAGTGTCGACACCAGGACAGAAGACAATCAGCCCCAGCATTTT CASSVDTRTEDNQPQHF
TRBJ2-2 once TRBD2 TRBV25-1 TGTGCCAGCAGTGGACGACTTTCCCGGACTAGCGGGAGGTGGTTATCCGGGGAGCTGTTTTTT CASSGRLSRTSGRWLSGELFF
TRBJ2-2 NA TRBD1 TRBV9 TGTGCCAGCAGCGTACTGACAGGGCCCACCGGGGAGCTGTTTTTT CASSVLTGPTGELFF
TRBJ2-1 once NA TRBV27 TGTGCCAGCAGTTTATCGTGGGGGGTCAATGAGCAGTTCTTC CASSLSWGVNEQFF
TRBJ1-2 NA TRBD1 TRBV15 TGTGCCACCAGCACAAACAGGGGCTATGGCTACACCTTC CATSTNRGYGYTF
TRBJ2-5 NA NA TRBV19 TGTGCCAGTAGTGGGGGACTCAGCCTCGAGACCCAGTACTTC CASSGGLSLETQYF
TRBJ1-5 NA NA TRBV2 TGTGCCAGCAGTGTACGGGCGAGCAATCAGCCCCAGCATTTT CASSVRASNQPQHF
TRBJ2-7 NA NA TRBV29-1 TGCAGCGTTGTTCAGGGTCCCTACGAGCAGTACTTC CSVVQGPYEQYF
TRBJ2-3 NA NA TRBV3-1 TGTGCCAGCAGCCGAAGTATGGGTACGCAGTATTTT CASSRSMGTQYF
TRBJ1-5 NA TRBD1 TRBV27 TGTGCCAGCAGCACCCAGGGGGCGCTTGGCAATCAGCCCCAGCATTTT CASSTQGALGNQPQHF
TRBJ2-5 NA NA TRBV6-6 TGTGCCAGCAGTTACTCTATAGTCCAAGAGACCCAGTACTTC CASSYSIVQETQYF
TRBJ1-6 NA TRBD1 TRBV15 TGTGCCACCAGCAGAGTTTTCGGGACAGGGGAAAAGGTTAATTCACCCCTCCACTTT CATSRVFGTGEKVNSPLHF
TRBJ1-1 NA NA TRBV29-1 TGCAGCGGAATTTTGGCGGAAGGCACTGAAGCTTTCTTT CSGILAEGTEAFF
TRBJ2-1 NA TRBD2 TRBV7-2 TGTGCCAGCAGCTTAGTCGCAGCGACTAGCGGGGGGGCAATTAGGAATGAGCAGTTCTTC CASSLVAATSGGAIRNEQFF
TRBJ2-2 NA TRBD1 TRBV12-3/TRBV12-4 TGTGCCAGCGGGACAGCCTCGTACACCGGGGAGCTGTTTTTT CASGTASYTGELFF
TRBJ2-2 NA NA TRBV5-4 TGTGCCAGCAGCAAAGGAGACACTGCGAACACCGGGGAGCTGTTTTTT CASSKGDTANTGELFF
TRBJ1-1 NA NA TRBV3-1 TGTGCCAGCAGCCAAGGGTCAGTGAACACTGAAGCTTTCTTT CASSQGSVNTEAFF
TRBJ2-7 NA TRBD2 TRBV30 TGTGCCTGGATGCGGACTAGCGGGAGAGGGGAGCAGTACTTC CAWMRTSGRGEQYF
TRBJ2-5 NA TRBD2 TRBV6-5 TGTGCCAGCGGAACGGGAGGGCCTGGAAGGGCCCAGTACTTC CASGTGGPGRAQYF
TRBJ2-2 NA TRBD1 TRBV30 TGTGCCTGGAGTACTTCCTCGACAGGGTCCGGGGAGCTGTTTTTT CAWSTSSTGSGELFF
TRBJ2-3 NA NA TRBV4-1 TGCGCCAGCGATAAAGGACAGGGAGGGGCAGATACGCAGTATTTT CASDKGQGGADTQYF
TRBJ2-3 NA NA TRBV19 TGTGCCAGTAGTATAGCAGCGCGGGGCGAAGATACGCAGTATTTT CASSIAARGEDTQYF
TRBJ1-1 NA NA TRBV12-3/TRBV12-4 TGTGCCAGCAAAAGGGCCGGTGAAGCTTTCTTT CASKRAGEAFF
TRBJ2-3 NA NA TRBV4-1 TGCGCCAGCAGCCAATTACGGCATAACACAGATACGCAGTATTTT CASSQLRHNTDTQYF
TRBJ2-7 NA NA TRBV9 TGTGCCAGCAGCCAAAACGGGGGTTTGTACGAGCAGTACTTC CASSQNGGLYEQYF
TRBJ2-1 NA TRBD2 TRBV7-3 TGTGCCAGCAATAGCGGGGGCTTCTACAATGAGCAGTTCTTC CASNSGGFYNEQFF
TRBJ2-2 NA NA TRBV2 TGTGCCAGCAGTGGGTTGAAAGGGGAGCTGTTTTTT CASSGLKGELFF
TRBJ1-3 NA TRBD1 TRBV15 TGTGCCACCAGCAGAGGCGGGACAGGGGGTCTTCGAAACACCATATATTTT CATSRGGTGGLRNTIYF
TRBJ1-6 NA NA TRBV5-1 TGCGCCAGCACAGAGGGAACTAATTCACCCCTCCACTTT CASTEGTNSPLHF
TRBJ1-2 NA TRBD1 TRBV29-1 TGCAGCGTTGATAACAGGGGAGGCTATGGCTACACCTTC CSVDNRGGYGYTF
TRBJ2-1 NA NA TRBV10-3 TGTGCCAGCGCCCGGGACACCAGTTACAATGAGCAGTTCTTC CASARDTSYNEQFF
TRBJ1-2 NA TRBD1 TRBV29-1 TGCAGCGTGGTGGGACAGCATGGCTACACCTTC CSVVGQHGYTF
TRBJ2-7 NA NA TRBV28 TGTGCCAGCAGCCTTCCCGCAGCAAACGAGCAGTACTTC CASSLPAANEQYF
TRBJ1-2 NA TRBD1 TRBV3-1 TGTGCCAGCAGCCGCCTAGGACAGGGTAACTATGGCTACACCTTC CASSRLGQGNYGYTF
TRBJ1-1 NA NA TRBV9 TGTGCCAGCAGCGTAGGTGTAGGAATGAACACTGAAGCTTTCTTT CASSVGVGMNTEAFF
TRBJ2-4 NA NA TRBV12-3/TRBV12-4 TGTGCCAGCAGCCCCACCCAGATAGCCAAAAACATTCAGTACTTC CASSPTQIAKNIQYF